This T cell receptor beta chain was captured in a study of regulatory dendritic cells for organ transplantation. CDR3 size: 13 residues. Germline V gene lookup returns CDR1 MDHEN and CDR2 SYDVKM. V gave up 1 base and J gave up 9 bases, with 10 bases separating them. CD4+ or CD8+ T cells were sorted as naive CD45RA+ or memory CD45RO+. Sequencing was performed with immunoSEQ multiplex PCR; in TCRdb, only in-frame clones are kept and a portion is missing. The table lists some 35,000 clones, around nine tenths of them singletons. The sequence was collected from a human donor in good health. The chain couples TRBV28 to TRBJ2-1; maybe TRBD2 (6 bases). Specimen: naive CD8+ T cells from blood. Subset denoted: CD45RA+ naive T cells. The CDR3 loop is CASSLYRGSEQFF. In nucleotides, the CDR3 is TGTGCCAGCAGTTTATATCGGGGGAGTGAGCAGTTCTTC.